This passage covers 22 T cell receptor beta chains from one sample sequenced in a study of T cells in localized non-small cell lung cancer. Produced via immunoSEQ multiplex PCR; TCRdb's table is partial and in-frame only. The profile covers some 85,000 clones, with about 78% appearing a single time and under 25% taken by the ten largest. The source was PBMCs, collected before any cancer treatment. Receptors were obtained from a man between 35 and 75 years old with stage II squamous cell lung carcinoma.

The J gene is TRBJ1-6, the V gene TRBV9, with TRBD1 matching 9 bases. The CDR3 runs to 16 residues. V was clipped by 0 bases and J by 5 bases; unmatched bases: 3. Per the germline V gene, CDR1 is SGDLS and CDR2 is YYNGEE. The CDR3: CASSVEGTGNNSPLHF. The CDR3 DNA follows: TGTGCCAGCAGCGTAGAGGGGACAGGGAATAATTCACCCCTCCACTTT. Based on the CDR3 plus reference TRBV9 and TRBJ1-6, the full variable domain is DSGVTQTPKHLITATGQRVTLRCSPRSGDLSVYWYQQSLDQGLQFLIQYYNGEERAKGNILERFSAQQFPDLHSELNLSSLELGDSALYFCASSVEGTGNNSPLHFGNGTRLTVT.

The chain employs TRBV2 and TRBJ2-1; TRBD1 aligns across 10 bases. Germline CDR1 is SNHLY and CDR2 is FYNNEI. The CDR3 totals 15 residues. V lost 8 bases and J lost 5; bases outside the gene matches: 9. The CDR3 spells CASRPGQGGNNEQFF. CDR3 coding DNA: TGTGCCAGCCGCCCCGGACAGGGGGGGAACAATGAGCAGTTCTTC.

The V gene is TRBV7-8, the J gene TRBJ2-2; TRBD2 matches at 8 bases. This CDR3 spans 14 amino acids. Trimming cost V 6 bases and J 6 bases; bases outside gene matches: 6. CDR1 and CDR2 from the germline V gene are SGHVS and FQNEAQ. CDR3 sequence (DNA): TGTGCCAGCAGTGCGGGGGGCCGCGCCGGGGAGCTGTTTTTT. It codes for CASSAGGRAGELFF.

This sequence joins TRBV5-6 and TRBJ2-7, with 13 bases that match TRBD2. Trimming took 4 bases from V and 3 from J; bases not matched to a gene: 4. The CDR3 has 15 residues. From germline, CDR1 is SGHDT and CDR2 YYEEEE. The CDR3 nucleotides read TGTGCCAGCAGCCCGACTAGCGGGGGGATCTACGAGCAGTACTTC. It translates to CASSPTSGGIYEQYF.

In its sample, this clone was seen once. The chain is built from TRBV5-1 and TRBJ2-3, with 10 bases identical to TRBD1. CDR1 SGHRS and CDR2 YFSETQ come from the germline V gene. CDR3 length: 14 amino acids. The trim removed 4 bases at V and 6 bases at J, leaving 5 bases unmatched. CDR3 protein: CASSATGGHDTQYF. The CDR3 DNA is TGCGCCAGCAGCGCGACAGGGGGCCATGATACGCAGTATTTT. The full variable domain, its missing parts supplied by reference TRBV5-1 and TRBJ2-3, is KAGVTQTPRYLIKTRGQQVTLSCSPISGHRSVSWYQQTPGQGLQFLFEYFSETQRNKGNFPGRFSGRQFSNSRSEMNVSTLELGDSALYLCASSATGGHDTQYFGPGTRLTVL.

The J gene is TRBJ2-4, the V gene TRBV7-2; D is unresolved. V was shortened by 5 bases and J by 0 bases, with 14 bases between the two germline ends. Germline V gives CDR1 SGHTA, CDR2 FQGNSA. The CDR3 length is 16 residues. CDR3 amino acids: CASSVRGNLAKNIQYF. The CDR3 region has the DNA TGTGCCAGCAGCGTACGTGGAAACCTAGCCAAAAACATTCAGTACTTC.

The chain employs TRBV27 and TRBJ2-7; 10 nucleotides agree with TRBD1. CDR1 and CDR2 from the germline V gene are MNHEY and SMNVEV (reference sequence). Losses at the gene ends were 5 bases for V and 3 bases for J; bases not matched to a gene: 4. This CDR3 spans 14 amino acids. As DNA, the CDR3 is TGTGCCAGCAGTCCCCGGACAGGGGGCTACGAGCAGTACTTC. Protein: CASSPRTGGYEQYF.

This clone occurred once. The rearrangement links TRBV7-2 to TRBJ2-5; 8 bases match TRBD1. Trimming took 5 bases from V and 4 from J; bases not matched to a gene: 6. Germline V gene lookup returns CDR1 SGHTA and CDR2 FQGNSA. The CDR3 sequence is 14 residues long. The CDR3 is CASSAPDRGETQYF. The DNA of the CDR3 is TGTGCCAGCAGCGCACCCGACAGGGGAGAGACCCAGTACTTC.

The gene calls are TRBV19 and TRBJ2-1; the D call may be TRBD1 or TRBD2 (7 bases each). V shed 5 bases and J shed 8 bases, with 19 bases lying between them. Per germline, CDR1 LNHDA and CDR2 SQIVND (reference sequence). This CDR3 is built from 15 residues. The CDR3 DNA follows: TGTGCCAGTAGTCCGAGACAGGGAGGGGGAGATGAGCAGTTCTTC. This encodes CASSPRQGGGDEQFF.

This clone was detected a few times. The CDR3 loop reads CASSPVDNTGELFF. DNA for the CDR3: TGTGCCAGCTCACCGGTCGATAACACCGGGGAGCTGTTTTTT. The chain combines TRBV18 with TRBJ2-2, with D hard to call. V was cut by 3 bases and J by 2 bases, with 7 bases left in between. The CDR3 extends over 14 amino acids. CDR1 is KGHSH and CDR2 is LQKENI in the germline V gene. The full variable domain, in which reference TRBV18 and TRBJ2-2 provide the parts outside the CDR3, is NAGVMQNPRHLVRRRGQEARLRCSPMKGHSHVYWYRQLPEEGLKFMVYLQKENIIDESGMPKERFSAEFPKEGPSILRIQQVVRGDSAAYFCASSPVDNTGELFFGEGSRLTVL.

The J gene is TRBJ1-5, the V gene TRBV28, with D unresolved. Trimming pared 3 bases from V and 3 bases from J, leaving 9 bases between. The CDR3 is made up of 14 amino acids. CDR1 and CDR2 from the germline V gene are MDHEN and SYDVKM. DNA for the CDR3: TGTGCCAGCAGTTTTTCGGGGTTCAATCAGCCCCAGCATTTT. This sequence encodes CASSFSGFNQPQHF.

This clone was seen a single time. The J gene is TRBJ2-2, the V gene TRBV7-8; D unresolved. The CDR3 consists of 14 residues. Trimming stripped 5 bases from V and 4 bases from J, with 11 bases between. Germline V gene lookup returns CDR1 SGHVS and CDR2 FQNEAQ. Here the CDR3 DNA reads TGTGCCAGCAGCCCCCAGCCCGGCACCGGGGAGCTGTTTTTT. Protein product: CASSPQPGTGELFF.

The chain combines TRBV11-2 with TRBJ2-2; 7 positions agree with TRBD2. J was trimmed by 5 bases and V by 1 base; bases with no gene match: 4. CDR1 and CDR2 (germline): SGHAT, FQNNGV. There are 15 residues in the CDR3. The CDR3 coding sequence is TGTGCCAGCAGCTTAGCTCTCGGGGGGACCGGGGAGCTGTTTTTT. This gives the protein CASSLALGGTGELFF. Variable domain in full (rest from reference TRBV11-2 and TRBJ2-2): EAGVAQSPRYKIIEKRQSVAFWCNPISGHATLYWYQQILGQGPKLLIQFQNNGVVDDSQLPKDRFSAERLKGVDSTLKIQPAKLEDSAVYLCASSLALGGTGELFFGEGSRLTVL.

This sequence joins TRBV5-1 and TRBJ1-1; perhaps TRBD1 as D (5 bases). The germline V and J ends were trimmed by 0 bases and 1 base, with 7 bases remaining between them. Germline loops: CDR1 SGHRS, CDR2 YFSETQ. The CDR3 sequence is 14 residues long. Here the CDR3 DNA reads TGCGCCAGCAGCTTGGGGGACGCGAACACTGAAGCTTTCTTT. This gives the protein CASSLGDANTEAFF.

V gene TRBV19 combines with J gene TRBJ2-3; TRBD2 might be the D (5 bases). Trimming removed 9 bases from V and 6 bases from J, with 22 bases in between. This CDR3 comprises 15 residues. Germline V gene sequence: CDR1 LNHDA, CDR2 SQIVND (reference sequence). The CDR3 protein is CASRPVIGSRDTQYF. CDR3 DNA: TGTGCCAGCCGACCCGTAATAGGGAGCAGGGATACGCAGTATTTT.

J is TRBJ1-5 and V is TRBV19; no clear D. Germline V gene sequence: CDR1 LNHDA, CDR2 SQIVND (reference sequence). The CDR3 is made up of 14 amino acids. V dropped 7 bases and J dropped 0 bases, with 10 bases sitting between them. In DNA, the CDR3 is TGTGCCAGTACCCCGTACAGTAGCAATCAGCCCCAGCATTTT. Encoded protein: CASTPYSSNQPQHF.

J is TRBJ2-6 and V is TRBV19, with D possibly matching TRBD1 (6 bases). Germline lookup yields CDR1 LNHDA and CDR2 SQIVND (reference sequence). The CDR3 runs to 17 residues. V lost 1 base, J lost 3 bases, and 13 bases lay in between. CDR3 sequence reads: CASSIGVGASGANVLTF. The CDR3 DNA is TGTGCCAGTAGTATAGGGGTGGGGGCGAGTGGGGCCAACGTCCTGACTTTC.

The V gene is TRBV6-1, the J gene TRBJ2-7; D possibly matches TRBD1 or TRBD2 (5 bases each). Germline-derived CDR1 and CDR2 are MNHNS and SASEGT. The CDR3 consists of 12 residues. V dropped 5 bases and J dropped 4 bases, with 9 bases sitting between them. CDR3 in DNA: TGTGCCAGCAGTCGGGACCGATACGAGCAGTACTTC. Its protein is CASSRDRYEQYF.

V is TRBV5-6 and J is TRBJ1-5; 8 bases match TRBD1. Germline V lookup: CDR1 SGHDT, CDR2 YYEEEE. The CDR3 has 15 residues. The V gene end was trimmed by 4 bases and the J gene end by 3 bases; junction bases not matched to a gene: 6. The CDR3, as DNA: TGTGCCAGCAGCCGGAGGACAGGGAACAATCAGCCCCAGCATTTT. Translating it yields CASSRRTGNNQPQHF.

V is TRBV10-1 and J is TRBJ2-1, with D maybe TRBD2 (5 bases). Trimming stripped 4 bases from V and 5 bases from J, with 6 bases between. This CDR3 is built from 12 residues. Germline CDR1 WNHNN, CDR2 SYGVQD (reference sequence). The CDR3 here is CASSGGNNEQFF. The DNA of the CDR3 is TGCGCCAGCAGTGGAGGGAACAATGAGCAGTTCTTC.

This clone appeared once. CDR3 sequence (DNA): TGTGCCAGCAGCTTAGCTTCGGGACATGCCTCCTACGAGCAGTACTTC. Translating gives CASSLASGHASYEQYF. The V call is TRBV7-9, the J call TRBJ2-7; maybe TRBD1 (6 bases). This CDR3 region has 16 residues. V dropped 0 bases and J dropped 0 bases, with 12 bases sitting between them. Per the germline V gene, CDR1 is SEHNR and CDR2 is FQNEAQ (reference sequence).

The CDR3 is CASSLAPLILKGLAAGKGAYEQYF. For the CDR3, the DNA is TGCGCCAGCAGCTTGGCCCCTCTCATCCTAAAGGGACTAGCGGCGGGCAAGGGAGCCTACGAGCAGTACTTC. This chain uses TRBV5-1 with TRBJ2-7; 11 nucleotides match TRBD2. Trimming at V came to 0 bases and at J to 2 bases, leaving 28 bases not matched to a gene. Germline-derived CDR1 and CDR2 are SGHRS and YFSETQ. There are 24 residues in the CDR3.